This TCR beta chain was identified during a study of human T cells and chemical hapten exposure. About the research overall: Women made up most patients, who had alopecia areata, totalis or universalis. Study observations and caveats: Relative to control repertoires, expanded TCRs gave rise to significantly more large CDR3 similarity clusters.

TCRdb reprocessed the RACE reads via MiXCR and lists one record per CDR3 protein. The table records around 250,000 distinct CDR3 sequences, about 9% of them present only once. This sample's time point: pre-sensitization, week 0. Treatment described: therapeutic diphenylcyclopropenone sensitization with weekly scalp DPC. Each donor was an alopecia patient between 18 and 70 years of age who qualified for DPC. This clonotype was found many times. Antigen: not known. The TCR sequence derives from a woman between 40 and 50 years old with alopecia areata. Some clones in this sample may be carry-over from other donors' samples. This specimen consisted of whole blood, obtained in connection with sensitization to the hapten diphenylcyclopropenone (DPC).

Here the CDR3 reads CASSPRQLQYF. CDR3 nucleotide sequence: TGTGCCAGCAGTCCCCGCCAGTTGCAGTATTTT. The genes are TRBV12-3 or TRBV12-4 and TRBJ2-3; D gene unclear. V lost 5 bases, J lost 11 bases, and 11 bases lay in between. The length of the CDR3 is 11 residues.